This entry is about one T cell receptor (beta chain). Compared with germline, one end of the junction differs, possibly owing to a read error. Germline CDR1 and CDR2: DFQATT and SNEGSKA (reference sequence). This CDR3 has 15 residues. This entry belongs to a study of tumor and adjacent non-tumor tissue in lung cancer. Across the study: Patients were aged 31 to 76, roughly 9 men and 4 to 6 women, stage I to III.

RNA was extracted from bulk tissue without any cell sorting. TCRbeta libraries were built with three rounds of nested PCR, modified from ARM-PCR. TCRdb reanalysed the multiplex PCR reads using MiXCR and keeps one entry per CDR3 protein. The sample has approximately 120,000 distinct CDR3 sequences, around three fifths seen once. Sequenced input: lung tumor tissue. The chain recombines TRBV20-1 with TRBJ2-7, with D tentatively TRBD2 (6 bases). The sequence was obtained from a man younger than 45 with non-small cell lung cancer. CDR3 sequence (DNA): TGTAGTGCTAGAGATGGAGGGAGTTGGGGTTACGAGCAGTACTTC. Amino acids: CSARDGGSWGYEQYF.